This T cell receptor (beta chain) was obtained from a study of blood T cell repertoires in COVID-19. Turning to the study itself: The United States, Italy and Spain supplied acute and convalescent COVID-19 samples. PBMCs, B-cell-depleted T cells, or T cells provided the cDNA or gDNA that made up the material.

Germline-derived CDR1 and CDR2 are SGHKS and YYEKEE (reference sequence). The CDR3 sequence is 14 residues long. The ends lost 0 bases at V and 8 bases at J; junction bases unmatched: 3. Methods used by the authors: Amplification with reference gene primers provided the estimates of nucleated cell counts. Profiling relied on immunoSEQ multiplex PCR, and the TCRdb table lists in-frame clones only, not all of them. D and trimming were read from the DNA, whereas the V and J calls and clone size are those reported in that table. The data show roughly 150,000 clones, with around 80% seen just once and 7.2% held by the top ten.

The clonotype was recovered from a woman aged 45-60 years in a cohort sampled during active or convalescent COVID-19. The chain links TRBV5-5 to TRBJ2-1, with 9 bases aligning to TRBD1. The sequenced sample was peripheral blood. Here the CDR3 DNA reads TGTGCCAGCAGCTTGGACAGGGGGCGATATGAGCAGTTCTTC. Translating gives CASSLDRGRYEQFF. Combining the CDR3 with reference TRBV5-5 and TRBJ2-1 gives the whole variable domain DAGVTQSPTHLIKTRGQQVTLRCSPISGHKSVSWYQQVLGQGPQFIFQYYEKEERGRGNFPDRFSARQFPNYSSELNVNALLLGDSALYLCASSLDRGRYEQFFGPGTRLTVL.